The 23 T cell receptor beta chains below come from one sample, sequenced in a study of lymphopenia after photon versus proton radiotherapy. The assay was immunoSEQ multiplex PCR, and TCRdb's table has in-frame clones only and misses some. The sample shows over 35,000 clones, around 84% of them seen only once. The material was peripheral blood, obtained from a patient treated with proton-based radiotherapy. The receptors originated from a woman in her 70s with pancreatic cancer. Some clones in this sample may be carry-over from other donors' samples.

Only one count was recorded for this clone. The rearrangement joins TRBV5-6 to TRBJ2-7; D is undetermined. Deletions cut 1 base from V and 4 bases from J, with 6 bases between. The CDR3 length is 12 residues. The germline V gene encodes CDR1 SGHDT and CDR2 YYEEEE. The CDR3 loop is CASSLSLYEQYF. The CDR3 region has the DNA TGTGCCAGCAGCTTGAGCTTGTACGAGCAGTACTTC. Full variable domain (remainder filled in from reference TRBV5-6 and TRBJ2-7): DAGVTQSPTHLIKTRGQQVTLRCSPKSGHDTVSWYQQALGQGPQFIFQYYEEEERQRGNFPDRFSGHQFPNYSSELNVNALLLGDSALYLCASSLSLYEQYFGPGTRLTVT.

The V call is TRBV7-3, the J call TRBJ1-5, with a tentative D call TRBD1 (5 bases). The CDR3 contains 13 residues. Germline loops: CDR1 SGHTA, CDR2 FQGTGA. Trimming shortened V by 2 bases and J by 5 bases, and 7 bases separated the two germline ends. The CDR3 DNA sequence: TGTGCCAGCAGCTTATTCAGGGATCAGCCCCAGCATTTT. Encoded protein: CASSLFRDQPQHF.

V and J are TRBV4-1 and TRBJ2-7; D gene ambiguous. The germline V gene has CDR1 MGHRA and CDR2 YSYEKL. Trimming removed 1 base from V and 0 bases from J, with 19 bases in between. The CDR3 extends over 18 amino acids. The CDR3 DNA is TGCGCCAGCAGCCAAGTTAGGCTAGGGCAGAAGAGCTCCTACGAGCAGTACTTC. The encoded protein is CASSQVRLGQKSSYEQYF.

The rearrangement uses TRBV7-9 and TRBJ1-2; perhaps TRBD1 as D (5 bases). CDR3 length: 14 residues. Germline V gene data show CDR1 as SEHNR and CDR2 as FQNEAQ (reference sequence). Trimming took off 4 bases at V and 6 bases at J, with 15 bases between the two ends. CDR3 residues: CASSSGEGVDGYTF. CDR3 sequence (DNA): TGTGCCAGCAGCTCGGGGGAGGGAGTTGATGGCTACACCTTC.

The chain couples TRBV4-3 to TRBJ1-2; 7 nucleotides agree with TRBD1. V shed 3 bases, J shed 3 bases, and the junction held 4 bases outside the gene matches. Germline V gene data show CDR1 as LGHNA and CDR2 as YSLEER. The CDR3 spans 14 residues. CDR3 sequence reads: CASSQRTGHYGYTF. Written as DNA, the CDR3 is TGCGCCAGCAGCCAGAGGACAGGACACTATGGCTACACCTTC.

The count of this clone is one. The chain is built from TRBV7-2 and TRBJ2-7; 10 bases line up with TRBD2. The CDR3 runs to 16 residues. The V gene's germline CDR1 is SGHTA and CDR2 FQGNSA. The ends lost 4 bases at V and 0 bases at J; junction bases unmatched: 6. CDR3 residues: CASSYGLAVFSYEQYF. The CDR3 DNA reads TGTGCCAGCAGCTATGGACTAGCGGTATTCTCCTACGAGCAGTACTTC.

V and J are TRBV12-5 and TRBJ1-4, with D perhaps matching TRBD1 (6 bases). Germline CDR1 and CDR2: LGHNT and FRNRAP. Trimming removed 1 base from V and 0 bases from J, with 9 bases in between. This CDR3 comprises 16 residues. In DNA, the CDR3 is TGTGCTAGTGGTTTGGACGAGGGGGCAACTAATGAAAAACTGTTTTTT. Translating gives CASGLDEGATNEKLFF. Based on the CDR3 plus reference TRBV12-5 and TRBJ1-4, the full variable domain is DARVTQTPRHKVTEMGQEVTMRCQPILGHNTVFWYRQTMMQGLELLAYFRNRAPLDDSGMPKDRFSAEMPDATLATLKIQPSEPRDSAVYFCASGLDEGATNEKLFFGSGTQLSVL.

V gene TRBV5-1 combines with J gene TRBJ2-1; D unresolved. The CDR3 totals 14 residues. Germline-derived CDR1 and CDR2 are SGHRS and YFSETQ. V was clipped by 0 bases and J by 6 bases, with 10 bases between them. This chain's CDR3 is CASSLVTDGNEQFF. Here the CDR3 DNA reads TGCGCCAGCAGCTTGGTGACTGACGGCAATGAGCAGTTCTTC.

The rearrangement links TRBV11-2 to TRBJ2-1; D perhaps matches TRBD2 (5 bases). Trimming left V 2 bases short and J 6 bases short, with 8 bases between. This CDR3 is built from 13 residues. Germline loops: CDR1 SGHAT, CDR2 FQNNGV. CDR3 in amino acids: CASSLNSVNEQFF. As DNA, the CDR3 is TGTGCCAGCAGCTTAAATAGCGTCAATGAGCAGTTCTTC.

This clone was seen just once. The chain links TRBV14 to TRBJ2-1; possible D gene TRBD1, 6 bases. Trimming cost V 2 bases and J 2 bases, with 10 bases left between them. This CDR3 region has 15 residues. Looked up from germline, CDR1 is SGHDN and CDR2 is FVKESK. The CDR3 DNA is TGTGCCAGCAGCCAACAGGGGATCCCCTACAATGAGCAGTTCTTC. Protein product: CASSQQGIPYNEQFF.

The CDR3 DNA reads as TGTGCCAGCAGCCCTCTAGCGGCTAGCACAGATACGCAGTATTTT. Translation: CASSPLAASTDTQYF. The chain carries TRBV7-3 and TRBJ2-3; 7 bases are a match to TRBD2. The CDR3 sequence is 15 residues long. The germline CDR1 and CDR2 sequences are SGHTA and FQGTGA. With 5 bases clipped from V and 0 bases from J, the junction kept 5 bases outside the gene matches.

The chain joins TRBV5-4 to TRBJ2-2; no clear D gene. CDR3 length: 15 amino acids. Germline CDR1 SGHNT, CDR2 YYREEE (reference sequence). V was cut by 0 bases and J by 1 base, with 7 bases left in between. This CDR3 is CASSLVGRNTGELFF. CDR3 bases: TGTGCCAGCAGCTTGGTGGGCAGGAACACCGGGGAGCTGTTTTTT.

The CDR3 DNA follows: TGCAGCGTCGATGAAGGGGGGGGAAAAGGCTACACCTTC. Translation: CSVDEGGGKGYTF. V is TRBV29-1 and J is TRBJ1-2; possibly TRBD1 for D (6 bases). The V end lost 6 bases, the J end lost 8 bases, and 19 bases lay between the germline ends. The CDR3 has 13 residues. Germline V gives CDR1 SQVTM, CDR2 ANQGSEA. The complete variable domain, with remaining parts taken from reference TRBV29-1 and TRBJ1-2, reads SAVISQKPSRDICQRGTSLTIQCQVDSQVTMMFWYRQQPGQSLTLIATANQGSEATYESGFVIDKFPISRPNLTFSTLTVSNMSPEDSSIYLCSVDEGGGKGYTFGSGTRLTVV.

The chain combines TRBV19 with TRBJ2-2; D may match TRBD1 or TRBD2 (6 bases each). There are 15 residues in the CDR3. V was shortened by 2 bases and J by 3 bases, with 10 bases between the two germline ends. Per the germline V gene, CDR1 is LNHDA and CDR2 is SQIVND (reference sequence). The CDR3 DNA follows: TGTGCCAGTAGTATATCCGGGGGCGACACCGGGGAGCTGTTTTTT. Residues: CASSISGGDTGELFF. Full variable domain (remainder filled in from reference TRBV19 and TRBJ2-2): DGGITQSPKYLFRKEGQNVTLSCEQNLNHDAMYWYRQDPGQGLRLIYYSQIVNDFQKGDIAEGYSVSREKKESFPLTVTSAQKNPTAFYLCASSISGGDTGELFFGEGSRLTVL.

J is TRBJ1-1 and V is TRBV19, with 7 bases identical to TRBD1. V shed 10 bases, J shed 6 bases, and the junction held 8 bases outside the gene matches. The CDR3 is 12 amino acids. Germline CDR1 reads LNHDA; CDR2 reads SQIVND (reference sequence). The CDR3 DNA sequence: TGTGCCACTCGACAGGGACTGTCTGAAGCTTTCTTT. Translated: CATRQGLSEAFF.

This clone was seen only a few times. The V gene is TRBV28, the J gene TRBJ2-7; 9 bases agree with TRBD2. Germline V gene sequence: CDR1 MDHEN, CDR2 SYDVKM. J gave up 2 bases and V 3 bases, and 5 bases lay outside the gene matches. CDR3 length: 15 residues. CDR3 residues: CASSFGSGGTYEQYF. The CDR3 DNA is TGTGCCAGCAGTTTCGGTAGCGGGGGCACCTACGAGCAGTACTTC.

The chain recombines TRBV29-1 with TRBJ2-7, with 7 bases aligning to TRBD2. Per the germline V gene, CDR1 is SQVTM and CDR2 is ANQGSEA. The length of the CDR3 is 13 residues. The V segment lost 6 bases and the J segment 3 bases; nucleotides outside the gene matches: 8. The chain's CDR3 is CSVGSGINYEQYF. CDR3 in DNA: TGCAGCGTGGGGAGCGGGATCAACTACGAGCAGTACTTC.

The V call is TRBV10-1, the J call TRBJ2-1; the D is unclear. Germline loops: CDR1 WNHNN, CDR2 SYGVQD (reference sequence). The CDR3 consists of 13 residues. Deletions cut 4 bases from V and 5 bases from J, with 9 bases between. The DNA of the CDR3 is TGCGCCAGCAGTGGTGGTCCCCACAATGAGCAGTTCTTC. Amino acids: CASSGGPHNEQFF.

The chain links TRBV30 to TRBJ1-5; D gene unclear. Deletions cut 1 base from V and 7 bases from J, with 11 bases between. Looked up from germline, CDR1 is GTSNPN and CDR2 is SVGIG (reference sequence). This CDR3 comprises 13 residues. The CDR3 nucleotides read TGTGCCTGGAGTGGAGGGCACAACCAGCCCCAGCATTTT. Translated, it gives CAWSGGHNQPQHF.

The chain employs TRBV11-2 and TRBJ1-2; 8 nucleotides line up with TRBD1. Trimming removed 2 bases from V and 6 bases from J; junction bases left unmatched: 11. This CDR3 is 16 amino acids long. Germline-derived CDR1 and CDR2 are SGHAT and FQNNGV. The chain's CDR3 is CASSLPGQGGLDGYTF. The DNA of the CDR3 is TGTGCCAGCAGCTTACCCGGACAGGGTGGGTTGGATGGCTACACCTTC.

This sequence joins TRBV11-2 and TRBJ2-7; D gene uncertain. This CDR3 comprises 14 residues. Germline CDR1 and CDR2: SGHAT and FQNNGV. Trimming shortened V by 5 bases and J by 0 bases, and 11 bases separated the two germline ends. The CDR3 coding sequence is TGTGCCAGCAGCCGGATAGGGCGCTCCTACGAGCAGTACTTC. Encoded protein: CASSRIGRSYEQYF.

The V call is TRBV7-2, the J call TRBJ1-5; 8 bases agree with TRBD1. The CDR3 covers 14 residues. Germline V lookup: CDR1 SGHTA, CDR2 FQGNSA. V was pared by 1 base and J by 4 bases, with 0 bases of the junction left unmatched. CDR3 sequence reads: CASSLDRGNQPQHF. CDR3 nucleotides: TGTGCCAGCAGCTTAGACAGGGGGAATCAGCCCCAGCATTTT.

This CDR3 is CASSLSRTSGRTTYNEQFF. Written as DNA, the CDR3 is TGTGCCAGCTCACTGTCTAGGACTAGCGGGAGGACTACCTACAATGAGCAGTTCTTC. This chain connects TRBV18 to TRBJ2-1; 14 bases match TRBD2. CDR3 length equals 19 residues. CDR1 and CDR2 from the germline V gene are KGHSH and LQKENI. V was pared by 4 bases and J by 2 bases, with 10 bases of the junction left unmatched.